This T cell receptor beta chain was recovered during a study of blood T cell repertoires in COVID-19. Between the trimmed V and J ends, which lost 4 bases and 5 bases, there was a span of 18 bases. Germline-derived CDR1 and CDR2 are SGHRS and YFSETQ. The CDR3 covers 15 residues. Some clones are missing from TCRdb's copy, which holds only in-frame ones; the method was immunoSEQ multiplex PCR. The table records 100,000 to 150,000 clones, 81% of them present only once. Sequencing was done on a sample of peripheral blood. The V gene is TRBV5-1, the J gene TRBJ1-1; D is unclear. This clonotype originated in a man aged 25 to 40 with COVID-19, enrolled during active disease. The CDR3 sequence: CASSTNGGGETEAFF. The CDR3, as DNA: TGCGCCAGCAGCACGAACGGAGGAGGCGAGACTGAAGCTTTCTTT.